This TCR beta chain was retrieved from a study of shared clonotypes between healthy human individuals. Study-wide context: The cohort had two women and three men, ages 18 to 49.

The protocol was immunoSEQ multiplex PCR, while the TCRdb copy is restricted to in-frame clones and leaves out a portion. Of hundreds of thousands of clones in the sample, about three quarters were seen once. As for this clone: Antigen unknown.

Study-wide results and limits: Even with large depth, rarefaction showed that sorted-subset sequencing was incomplete.

The receptor was isolated from a woman in her 30s in good health. The specimen sequenced was memory CD4+ T cells sorted from blood. Subset in this sample: CD45RA-negative fraction.

CDR3 protein: CASSVSTSGSNEQFF. The CDR3, as DNA: TGTGCCAGCAGCGTCTCGACTAGCGGGAGCAATGAGCAGTTCTTC. The chain recombines TRBV9 with TRBJ2-1, with 12 positions matching TRBD2. Germline V gives CDR1 SGDLS, CDR2 YYNGEE. There are 15 residues in the CDR3. The junction had 3 bases not matched to a gene; V was cut back by 2 bases and J by 6 bases.